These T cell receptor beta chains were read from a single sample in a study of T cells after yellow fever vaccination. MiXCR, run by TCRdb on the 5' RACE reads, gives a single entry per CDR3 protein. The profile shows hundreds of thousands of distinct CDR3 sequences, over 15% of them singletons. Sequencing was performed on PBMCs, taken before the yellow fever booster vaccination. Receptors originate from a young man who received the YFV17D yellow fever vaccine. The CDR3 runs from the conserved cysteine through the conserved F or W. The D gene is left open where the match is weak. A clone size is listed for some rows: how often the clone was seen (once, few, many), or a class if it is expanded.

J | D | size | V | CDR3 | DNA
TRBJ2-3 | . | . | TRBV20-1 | CSARGTGTDTQYF | TGCAGTGCTAGAGGGACGGGCACAGATACGCAGTATTTT
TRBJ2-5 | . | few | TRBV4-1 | CASTQGWGAETQYF | TGCGCCAGCACCCAGGGTTGGGGGGCGGAGACCCAGTACTTC
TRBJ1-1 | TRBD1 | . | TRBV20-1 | CSPYSGQGRAEAFF | TGCAGTCCCTACTCGGGACAGGGTAGAGCTGAAGCTTTCTTT
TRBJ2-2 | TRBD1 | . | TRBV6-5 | CASSSRTGKPPGELFF | TGTGCCAGCAGTTCTCGGACAGGGAAGCCCCCCGGGGAGCTGTTTTTT
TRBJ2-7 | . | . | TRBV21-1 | CASSRRGTHPYEQYF | TGTGCCAGCAGCAGAAGAGGGACCCACCCCTACGAGCAGTACTTC
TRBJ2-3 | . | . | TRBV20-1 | CSASWGLRFTDTQYF | TGCAGTGCTAGTTGGGGGCTACGTTTCACAGATACGCAGTATTTT
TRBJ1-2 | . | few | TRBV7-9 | CASSHEGGYGYTF | TGTGCCAGCAGCCACGAGGGGGGCTATGGCTACACCTTC
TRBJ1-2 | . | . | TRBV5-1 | CASRADNYGYTF | TGCGCCAGCAGGGCGGACAACTATGGCTACACCTTC
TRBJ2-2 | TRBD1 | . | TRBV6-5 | CAARDRGGTGELFF | TGTGCCGCCCGGGACAGGGGGGGTACCGGGGAGCTGTTTTTT
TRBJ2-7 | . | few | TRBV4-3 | CASSQDSARYEQYF | TGCGCCAGCAGCCAAGATAGTGCGCGGTACGAGCAGTACTTC
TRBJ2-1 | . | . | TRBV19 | CASSPWGLRNEQFF | TGTGCCAGTAGTCCGTGGGGTCTCCGAAATGAGCAGTTCTTC
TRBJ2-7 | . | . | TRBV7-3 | CASSDETSANEQYF | TGTGCCAGCAGCGATGAGACGAGCGCCAACGAGCAGTACTTC
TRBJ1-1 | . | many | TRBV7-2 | CASSFRDRNTEAFF | TGTGCCAGCAGCTTCCGGGACCGAAACACTGAAGCTTTCTTT
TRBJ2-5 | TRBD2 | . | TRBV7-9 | CASSLIAGQETQYF | TGTGCCAGCAGCTTGATAGCGGGGCAAGAGACCCAGTACTTC
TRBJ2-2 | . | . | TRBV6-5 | CASSYSSETGELFF | TGTGCCAGCAGTTACTCGTCGGAGACCGGGGAGCTGTTTTTT
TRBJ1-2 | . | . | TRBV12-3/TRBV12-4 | CASSSPGRDLYGYTF | TGTGCCAGCAGTTCCCCCGGACGCGATCTCTATGGCTACACCTTC
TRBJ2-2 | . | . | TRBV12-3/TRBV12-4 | CASSFQGNIGELFF | TGTGCCAGCAGTTTCCAGGGGAATATCGGGGAGCTGTTTTTT
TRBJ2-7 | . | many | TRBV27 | CASSLRASYEQYF | TGTGCCAGCAGTTTACGGGCCTCCTACGAGCAGTACTTC